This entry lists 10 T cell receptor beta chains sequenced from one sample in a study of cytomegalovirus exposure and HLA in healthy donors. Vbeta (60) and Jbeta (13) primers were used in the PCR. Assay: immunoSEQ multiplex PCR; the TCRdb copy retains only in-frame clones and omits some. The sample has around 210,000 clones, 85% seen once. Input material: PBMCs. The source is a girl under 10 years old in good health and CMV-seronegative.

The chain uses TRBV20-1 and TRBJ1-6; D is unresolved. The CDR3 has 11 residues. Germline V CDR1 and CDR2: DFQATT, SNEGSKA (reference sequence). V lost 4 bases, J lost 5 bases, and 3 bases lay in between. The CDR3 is CSATDNSPLHF. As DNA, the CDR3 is TGCAGTGCTACGGATAATTCACCCCTCCACTTT.

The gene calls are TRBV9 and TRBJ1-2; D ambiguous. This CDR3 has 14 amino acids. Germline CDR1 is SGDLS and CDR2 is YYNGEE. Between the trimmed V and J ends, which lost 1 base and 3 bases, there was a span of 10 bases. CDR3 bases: TGTGCCAGCAGCGTACGGGATTCCCACTATGGCTACACCTTC. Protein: CASSVRDSHYGYTF.

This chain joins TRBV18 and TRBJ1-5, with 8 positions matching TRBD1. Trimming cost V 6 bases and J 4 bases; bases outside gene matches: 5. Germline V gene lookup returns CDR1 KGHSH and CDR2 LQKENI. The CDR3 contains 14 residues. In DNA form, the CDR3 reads TGTGCCAGCTCCCTGACAGGGGAGAATCAGCCCCAGCATTTT. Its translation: CASSLTGENQPQHF. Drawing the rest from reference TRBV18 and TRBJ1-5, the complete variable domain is NAGVMQNPRHLVRRRGQEARLRCSPMKGHSHVYWYRQLPEEGLKFMVYLQKENIIDESGMPKERFSAEFPKEGPSILRIQQVVRGDSAAYFCASSLTGENQPQHFGDGTRLSIL.

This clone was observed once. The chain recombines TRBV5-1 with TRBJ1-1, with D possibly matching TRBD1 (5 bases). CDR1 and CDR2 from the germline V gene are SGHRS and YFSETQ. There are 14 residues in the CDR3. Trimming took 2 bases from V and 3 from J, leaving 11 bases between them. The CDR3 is CASSFWGRDTEAFF. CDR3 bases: TGCGCCAGCAGCTTTTGGGGGAGGGACACTGAAGCTTTCTTT.

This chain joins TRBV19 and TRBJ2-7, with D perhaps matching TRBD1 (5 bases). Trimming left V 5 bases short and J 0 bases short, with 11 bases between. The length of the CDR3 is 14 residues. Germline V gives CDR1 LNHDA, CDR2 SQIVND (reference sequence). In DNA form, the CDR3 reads TGTGCCAGTAGTCTCACAGGAGCCTCCTACGAGCAGTACTTC. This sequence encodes CASSLTGASYEQYF.

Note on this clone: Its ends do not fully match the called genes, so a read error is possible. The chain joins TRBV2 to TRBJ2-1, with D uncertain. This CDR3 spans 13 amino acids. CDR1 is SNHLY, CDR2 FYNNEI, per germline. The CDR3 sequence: CASREDRYNEQFF. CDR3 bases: TGTGCCAGCAGGGAAGATCGGTACAATGAGCAGTTCTTC.

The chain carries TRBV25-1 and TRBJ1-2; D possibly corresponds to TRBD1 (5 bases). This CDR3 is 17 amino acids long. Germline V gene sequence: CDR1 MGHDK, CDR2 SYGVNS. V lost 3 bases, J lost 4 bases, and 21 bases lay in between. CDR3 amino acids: CASSDYIEQDQGYGYTF. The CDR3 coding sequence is TGTGCCAGCAGTGACTATATCGAACAGGACCAAGGCTATGGCTACACCTTC.

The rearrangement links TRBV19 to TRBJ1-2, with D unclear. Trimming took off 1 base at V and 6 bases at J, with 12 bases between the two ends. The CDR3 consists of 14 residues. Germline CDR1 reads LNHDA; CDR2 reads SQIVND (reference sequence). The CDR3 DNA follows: TGTGCCAGTAGTATAGCACGGACGGGAGATGGCTACACCTTC. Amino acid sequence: CASSIARTGDGYTF.

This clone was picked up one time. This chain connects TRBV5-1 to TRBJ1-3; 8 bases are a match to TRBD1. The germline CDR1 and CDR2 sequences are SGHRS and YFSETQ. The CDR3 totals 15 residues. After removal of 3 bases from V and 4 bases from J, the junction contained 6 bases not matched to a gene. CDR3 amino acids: CASSSRTGSGNTIYF. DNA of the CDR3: TGCGCCAGCAGCTCGAGGACAGGGAGCGGAAACACCATATATTTT.

The CDR3 reads CASSPAPADTQYF. In DNA form, the CDR3 reads TGTGCCAGCTCACCAGCGCCGGCAGATACGCAGTATTTT. The V call is TRBV18, the J call TRBJ2-3; D remains unclear. Trimming took 2 bases from V and 4 from J, leaving 7 bases between them. CDR3 length: 13 residues. Germline V lookup: CDR1 KGHSH, CDR2 LQKENI.